The clone carrying this T cell receptor beta chain was seen just once. This sample was included in a study of control samples from healthy donors and cancer patients. Profiled with immunoSEQ multiplex PCR; TCRdb holds only in-frame clones, not every one. Of about 130,000 clones in the sample, over 75% were seen once. The CDR3 has 19 residues. Specimen: blood. The source is a man in his fifties in good health. This rearrangement joins TRBV12-2 to TRBJ2-4; TRBD2, the table's D call, lacks a check against the DNA. TRBV12-2 is a listed pseudogene. CDR3 DNA: TGTGCAAGTCGCTTAGTCCCTCTCCAATATGAACTAGCCAAAAACATTCAGTACTTC. Translating it yields CASRLVPLQYELAKNIQYF.